These 3 T cell receptor beta chains originate from one sample sequenced in a study of technical replicates of blood from a handful of donors. Repertoires were generated with immunoSEQ multiplex PCR, while TCRdb's copy carries only in-frame clones and drops some. The sample carries tens of thousands of clones, roughly 94% recorded once. Specimen: T cells isolated from PBMCs. The receptors were sampled from a human donor in good health.

V usage is TRBV4-1 and J usage is TRBJ1-2, with 10 bases aligning to TRBD1. V lost 6 bases and J lost 8; bases outside the gene matches: 15. The CDR3 is 16 residues long. CDR1 and CDR2 from the germline V gene are MGHRA and YSYEKL. As DNA, the CDR3 is TGCGCCAGCAGTACCGGGACAGGGGATAAGAGAAGCGGCTACACCTTC. Translation gives CASSTGTGDKRSGYTF.

V is TRBV19 and J is TRBJ1-2; D gene uncertain. Germline CDR1 is LNHDA and CDR2 is SQIVND (reference sequence). V lost 5 bases to trimming and J lost 4 bases, with 14 bases between them. The CDR3 spans 14 residues. The CDR3: CASSVGISGYGYTF. The CDR3 nucleotides read TGTGCCAGTAGTGTCGGGATCAGTGGCTATGGCTACACCTTC.

The gene calls are TRBV2 and TRBJ2-7; no clear D. V lost 9 bases to trimming and J lost 2 bases, with 8 bases between them. CDR1 is SNHLY, CDR2 FYNNEI, per germline. This CDR3 spans 11 amino acids. In DNA form, the CDR3 reads TGTGCCAGTACATTAACCTACGAGCAGTACTTC. Translated: CASTLTYEQYF. Full variable domain (rest looked up from reference TRBV2 and TRBJ2-7): EPEVTQTPSHQVTQMGQEVILRCVPISNHLYFYWYRQILGQKVEFLVSFYNNEISEKSEIFDDQFSVERPDGSNFTLKIRSTKLEDSAMYFCASTLTYEQYFGPGTRLTVT.